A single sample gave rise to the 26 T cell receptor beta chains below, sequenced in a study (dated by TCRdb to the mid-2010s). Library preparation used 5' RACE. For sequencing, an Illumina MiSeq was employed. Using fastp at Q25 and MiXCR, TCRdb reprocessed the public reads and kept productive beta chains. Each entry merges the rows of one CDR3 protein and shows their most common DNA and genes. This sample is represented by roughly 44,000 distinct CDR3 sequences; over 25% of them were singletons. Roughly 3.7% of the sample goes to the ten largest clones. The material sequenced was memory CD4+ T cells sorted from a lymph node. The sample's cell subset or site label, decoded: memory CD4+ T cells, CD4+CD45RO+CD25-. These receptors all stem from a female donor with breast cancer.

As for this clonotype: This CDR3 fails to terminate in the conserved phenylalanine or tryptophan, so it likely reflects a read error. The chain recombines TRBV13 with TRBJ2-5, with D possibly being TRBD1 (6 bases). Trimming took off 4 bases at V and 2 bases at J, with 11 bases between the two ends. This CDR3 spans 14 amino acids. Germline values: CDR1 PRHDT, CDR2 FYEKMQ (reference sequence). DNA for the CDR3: TGTGCCAGCAGCTCTCTAGGGGGACAAGAGACCCAGTACTCC. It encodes CASSSLGGQETQYS.

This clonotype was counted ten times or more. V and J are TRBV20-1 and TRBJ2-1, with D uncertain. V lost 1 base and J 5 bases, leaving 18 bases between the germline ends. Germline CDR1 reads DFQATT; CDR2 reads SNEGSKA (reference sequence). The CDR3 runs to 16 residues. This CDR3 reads CSARVVLGRWDNEQFF. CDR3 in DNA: TGCAGTGCTAGAGTCGTGCTGGGCCGTTGGGACAATGAGCAGTTCTTC.

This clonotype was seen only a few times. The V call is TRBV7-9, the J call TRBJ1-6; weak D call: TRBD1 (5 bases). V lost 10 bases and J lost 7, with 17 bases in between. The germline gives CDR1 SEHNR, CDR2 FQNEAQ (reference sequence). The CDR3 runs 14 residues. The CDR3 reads CATSSQGGNSPLHF. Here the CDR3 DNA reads TGTGCCACCTCTTCCCAGGGTGGAAATTCACCCCTCCACTTT.

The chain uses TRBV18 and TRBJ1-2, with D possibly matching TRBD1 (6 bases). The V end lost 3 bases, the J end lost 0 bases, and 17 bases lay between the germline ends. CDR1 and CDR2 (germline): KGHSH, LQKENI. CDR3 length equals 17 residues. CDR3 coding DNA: TGTGCCAGCTCACCGGGAGCCGGGACAAGAGCTAACTATGGCTACACCTTC. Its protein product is CASSPGAGTRANYGYTF.

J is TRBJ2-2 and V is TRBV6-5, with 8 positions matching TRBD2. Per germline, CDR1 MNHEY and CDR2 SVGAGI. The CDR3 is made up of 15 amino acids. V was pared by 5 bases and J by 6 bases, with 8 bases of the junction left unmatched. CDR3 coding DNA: TGTGCCAGCAGTCGGACTAGCCTGGGTTCCGGGGAGCTGTTTTTT. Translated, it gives CASSRTSLGSGELFF.

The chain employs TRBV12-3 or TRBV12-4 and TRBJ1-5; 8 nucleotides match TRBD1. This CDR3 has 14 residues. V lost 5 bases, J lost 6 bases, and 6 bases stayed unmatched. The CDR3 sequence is CASSDRGGSQPQHF. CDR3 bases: TGTGCCAGCAGTGACAGGGGCGGCAGTCAGCCCCAGCATTTT.

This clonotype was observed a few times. The CDR3 bases are TGTGCCAGCAGCCCGGACAGGGAATCGCGGTACTTC. Amino acid sequence: CASSPDRESRYF. This sequence joins TRBV5-5 and TRBJ2-4; the match to TRBD1 covers 8 bases. The CDR3 runs 12 residues. Trimming cost V 4 bases and J 15 bases; bases outside gene matches: 9. CDR1 is SGHKS and CDR2 is YYEKEE in the germline V gene (reference sequence).

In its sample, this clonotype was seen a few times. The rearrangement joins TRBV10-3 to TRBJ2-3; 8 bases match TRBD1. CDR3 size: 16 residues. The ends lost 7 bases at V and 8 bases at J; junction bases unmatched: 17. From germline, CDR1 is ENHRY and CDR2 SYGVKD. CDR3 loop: CAIKEWTGPFEGTQYF. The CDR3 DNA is TGTGCCATCAAAGAGTGGACAGGGCCTTTCGAAGGTACGCAGTATTTT.

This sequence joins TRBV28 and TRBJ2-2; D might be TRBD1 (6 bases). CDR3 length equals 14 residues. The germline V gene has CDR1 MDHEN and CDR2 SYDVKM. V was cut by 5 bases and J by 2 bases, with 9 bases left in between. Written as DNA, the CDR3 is TGTGCCAGCAGTAACAGGGTTAACACCGGGGAGCTGTTTTTT. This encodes CASSNRVNTGELFF.

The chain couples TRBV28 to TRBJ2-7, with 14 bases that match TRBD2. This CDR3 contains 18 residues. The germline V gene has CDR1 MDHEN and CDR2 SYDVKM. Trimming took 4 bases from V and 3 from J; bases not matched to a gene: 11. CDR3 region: CASSSGPGTSGSSYEQYF. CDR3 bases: TGTGCCAGCAGTTCCGGGCCCGGGACTAGCGGGAGTAGCTACGAGCAGTACTTC.

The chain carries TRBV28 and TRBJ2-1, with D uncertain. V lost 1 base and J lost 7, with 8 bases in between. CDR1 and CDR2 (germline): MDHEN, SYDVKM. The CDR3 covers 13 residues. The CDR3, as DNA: TGTGCCAGCAGTTTATTGCAGGATAATGAGCAGTTCTTC. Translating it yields CASSLLQDNEQFF.

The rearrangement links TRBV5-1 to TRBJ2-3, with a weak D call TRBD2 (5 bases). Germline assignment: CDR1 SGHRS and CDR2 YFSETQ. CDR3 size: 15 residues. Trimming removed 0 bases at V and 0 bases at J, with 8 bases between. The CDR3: CASSLVSGSTDTQYF. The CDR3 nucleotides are TGCGCCAGCAGCTTGGTCAGCGGTAGCACAGATACGCAGTATTTT.

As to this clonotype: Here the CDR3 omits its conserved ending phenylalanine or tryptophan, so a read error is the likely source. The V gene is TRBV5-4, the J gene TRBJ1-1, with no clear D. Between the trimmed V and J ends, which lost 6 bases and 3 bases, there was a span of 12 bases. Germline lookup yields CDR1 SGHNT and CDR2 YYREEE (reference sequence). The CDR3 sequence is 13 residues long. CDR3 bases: TGTGCCAGCACAGGTTTTAGGGACACTGAAGCTTTCTCT. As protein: CASTGFRDTEAFS.

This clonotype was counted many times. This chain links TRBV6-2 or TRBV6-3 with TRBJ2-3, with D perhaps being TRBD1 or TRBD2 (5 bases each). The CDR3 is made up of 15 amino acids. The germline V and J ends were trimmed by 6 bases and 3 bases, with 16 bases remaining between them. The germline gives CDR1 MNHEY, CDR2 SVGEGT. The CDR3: CASSQGDLLTDTQYF. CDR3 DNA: TGTGCCAGCAGCCAAGGGGACCTCTTGACAGATACGCAGTATTTT.

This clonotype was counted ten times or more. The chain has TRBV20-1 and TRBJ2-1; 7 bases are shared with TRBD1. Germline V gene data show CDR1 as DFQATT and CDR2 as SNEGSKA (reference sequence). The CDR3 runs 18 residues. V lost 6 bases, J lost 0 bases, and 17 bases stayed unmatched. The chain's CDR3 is CSASDRKGIRSSYNEQFF. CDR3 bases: TGCAGTGCATCGGACAGGAAAGGGATCCGGAGCTCCTACAATGAGCAGTTCTTC.

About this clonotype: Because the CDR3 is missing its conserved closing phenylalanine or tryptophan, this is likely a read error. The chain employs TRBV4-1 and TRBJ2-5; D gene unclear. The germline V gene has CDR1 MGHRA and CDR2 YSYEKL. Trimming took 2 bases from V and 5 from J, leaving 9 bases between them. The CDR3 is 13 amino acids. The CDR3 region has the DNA TGCGCCAGCAGCCAATGGGTGGGGGAGACCCAGTACTGC. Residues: CASSQWVGETQYC.

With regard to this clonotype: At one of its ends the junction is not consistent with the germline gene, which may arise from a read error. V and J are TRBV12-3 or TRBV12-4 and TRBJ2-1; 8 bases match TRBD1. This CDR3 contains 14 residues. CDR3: CACSGQGGVNEQFF. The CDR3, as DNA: TGTGCCTGCAGCGGACAGGGCGGAGTGAATGAGCAGTTCTTC.

The CDR3 here is CASSFTGVDQPQHF. CDR3 bases: TGTGCCAGCAGTTTTACAGGGGTCGATCAGCCCCAGCATTTT. V gene TRBV28 combines with J gene TRBJ1-5, with TRBD1 identical over 7 bases. The length of the CDR3 is 14 residues. Germline V lookup: CDR1 MDHEN, CDR2 SYDVKM. The V and J ends lost 3 bases and 5 bases, in that order; junction bases with no gene match: 4.

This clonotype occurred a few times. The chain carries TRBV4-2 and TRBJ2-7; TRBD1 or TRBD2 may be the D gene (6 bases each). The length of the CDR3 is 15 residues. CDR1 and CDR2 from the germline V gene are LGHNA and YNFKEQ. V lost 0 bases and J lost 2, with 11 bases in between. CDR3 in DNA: TGTGCCAGCAGCCAAGATCTGGGGGGCCCCTACGAGCAGTACTTC. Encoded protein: CASSQDLGGPYEQYF.

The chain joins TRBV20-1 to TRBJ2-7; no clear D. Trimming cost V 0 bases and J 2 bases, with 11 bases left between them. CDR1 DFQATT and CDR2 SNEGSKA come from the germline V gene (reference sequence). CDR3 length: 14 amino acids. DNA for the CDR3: TGCAGTGCTAGAGAGGGCAGCTCTGCCTACGAGCAGTACTTC. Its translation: CSAREGSSAYEQYF.

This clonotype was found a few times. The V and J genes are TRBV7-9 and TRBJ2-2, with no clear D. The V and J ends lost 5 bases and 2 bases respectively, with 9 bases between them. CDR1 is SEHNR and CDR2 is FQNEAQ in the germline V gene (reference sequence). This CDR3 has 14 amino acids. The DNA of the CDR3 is TGTGCCAGCAGCGGGGTACCAAACACCGGGGAGCTGTTTTTT. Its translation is CASSGVPNTGELFF.

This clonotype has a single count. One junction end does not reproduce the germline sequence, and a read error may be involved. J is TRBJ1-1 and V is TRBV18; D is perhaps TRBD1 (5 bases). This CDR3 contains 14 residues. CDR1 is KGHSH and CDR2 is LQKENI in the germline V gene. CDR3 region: CASSPSTVGTKAFF. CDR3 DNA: TGTGCCAGCTCACCGTCGACAGTTGGCACTAAAGCTTTCTTT.

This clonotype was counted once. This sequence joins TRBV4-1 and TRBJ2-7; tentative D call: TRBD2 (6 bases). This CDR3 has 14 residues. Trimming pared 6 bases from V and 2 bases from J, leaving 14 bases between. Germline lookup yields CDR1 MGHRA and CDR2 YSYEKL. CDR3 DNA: TGCGCCAGCAGTGCGGGACGAGAGACCTACGAGCAGTACTTC. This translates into CASSAGRETYEQYF.

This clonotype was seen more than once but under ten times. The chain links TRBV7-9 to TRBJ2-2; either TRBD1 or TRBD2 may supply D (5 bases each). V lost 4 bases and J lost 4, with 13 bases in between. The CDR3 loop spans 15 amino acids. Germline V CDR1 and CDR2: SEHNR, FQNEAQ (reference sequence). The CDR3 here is CASSSRDQSTGELFF. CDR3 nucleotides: TGTGCCAGCAGCTCCCGGGACCAAAGCACCGGGGAGCTGTTTTTT.

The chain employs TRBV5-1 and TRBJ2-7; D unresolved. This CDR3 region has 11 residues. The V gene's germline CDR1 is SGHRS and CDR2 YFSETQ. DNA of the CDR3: TGCGCCAGCAGCTTGGATAGGTCGGGTGGTGTC. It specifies CASSLDRSGGV.

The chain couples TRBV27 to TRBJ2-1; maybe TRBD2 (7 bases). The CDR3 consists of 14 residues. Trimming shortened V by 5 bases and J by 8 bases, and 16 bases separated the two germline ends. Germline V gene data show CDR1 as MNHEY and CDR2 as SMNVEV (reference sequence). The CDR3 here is CASSVQGGWDEQFF. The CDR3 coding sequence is TGTGCCAGCAGTGTACAGGGAGGGTGGGATGAGCAGTTCTTC.